The clone carrying this TCR beta chain was seen more than once but under ten times. The CDR3 has 15 amino acids. Trimming left V 4 bases short and J 4 bases short, with 13 bases between. Germline-derived CDR1 and CDR2 are SGHTA and FQGNSA. TCRdb recomputed calls from the RT-PCR reads with MiXCR, one row per CDR3 protein. Seen here are about 680,000 distinct CDR3 sequences, 13% to 15% observed once, and the top ten hold 3% to 4.5%. This sequence joins TRBV7-2 and TRBJ2-2, with D uncertain. The sample was memory CD4+ T cells from blood. This clonotype originated in a female donor in good health, serving as a healthy control. The CDR3 DNA is TGTGCCAGCAGCTCTCAGAGTTTAGGCACCGGGGAGCTGTTTTTT. This codes for CASSSQSLGTGELFF.